This T cell receptor beta chain was recovered during a study of blood T cell repertoires in COVID-19 (dated by TCRdb to the early 2020s). Context from the whole study: Samples from collaborators originated in the United States, Italy and Spain and spanned both the acute and convalescent phases of COVID-19. Sample metadata almost always included a de-identified subject ID, COVID-19 status, age in years and sex. The samples were drawn from the first 160 participants of the ongoing ImmuneRACE study and from roughly 1,300 subjects provided by 6 global collaborators. The prospective study material was composed of cDNA or gDNA derived from T cells, B-cell-depleted T cells, or PBMCs. Where available, HLA class I and class II types were taken from metadata supplied by the sample provider and were not determined by assay-based typing. A freely available public database, intended as a resource for researchers studying the immune response to SARS-CoV-2, is where the repertoires were released. The dataset comprised deeply sampled blood TCRbeta repertoires from subjects exposed to, actively infected with, or recovered from COVID-19.

TCRbeta CDR3 regions were amplified from genomic DNA by means of the immunoSEQ Assay, a bias-controlled multiplex PCR. From the authors' description of their analysis: The number of nucleated cells in each sample was estimated from the amplification of reference gene primers within the assay. Sequence reads were collapsed and filtered to measure the absolute abundance of every unique TCRbeta CDR3 rearrangement. For each sample, productive Simpson clonality was calculated as the square root of Simpson's diversity index over productive rearrangements. In its TCRdb copy, this immuneACCESS table keeps in-frame sequences only and misses some clones. Where compared with another copy, unresolved V genes explain less than half of these, and the others have no known cause. That table furnishes V, J and clone size, whereas the DNA furnished D and trimming. For this sample the table gives 200,000 to 250,000 clones, of which approximately 90% were detected only once. Clones ranked in the top ten supply around 3.2% of the sample.

General findings and caveats noted by the study authors: The amount of clinical and demographic metadata varied by source and participant and was provided uncurated.

CDR3 length: 14 amino acids, cysteine to phenylalanine. The read is trimmed to its CDR3 DNA, 42 bases read in frame from base 1. Relative to germline, V is 3 bases shorter and J is 0 bases shorter, with 7 bases between their ends. Via the germline V gene, CDR1 is SGHTS and CDR2 YDEGEE. With regard to this clone: The antigen this receptor binds is unknown. Base qualities are missing; no much larger clone stands one base away.

Enrolling through a virtual design, the prospective study's participants ranged in age from roughly 18 to 95 years and lived across approximately 25 United States geographic areas. In the prospective study, cohorts were assigned on the basis of participant-reported clinical history obtained from a screening survey and a study questionnaire. In the prospective study, whole blood, serum and a nasopharyngeal or oropharyngeal swab were collected from each participant by mobile phlebotomists. Over an approximately two-month period, participants in the prospective study had the option of providing additional blood draws and questionnaires. Prospective study blood samples were shipped either frozen or at room temperature before DNA extraction.

The chain joins TRBV5-8 to TRBJ1-3; the D region possibly corresponds to TRBD1 (5 bases align). The sequenced material came from PBMCs or T cells enriched from blood (not recorded which). The TCR originated in a woman between 18 and 29 years old in a cohort exposed to, infected with or recovered from COVID-19 (not recorded which). Here the CDR3 is given as CASSSDSSGNTIYF. The DNA sequence follows: TGTGCCAGCAGCTCCGACAGCTCTGGAAACACCATATATTTT.